Listed below are T cell receptor beta chains from one sample, sequenced in a study of T cell responses to AZD1222 COVID-19 vaccine. Assay used: immunoSEQ multiplex PCR; TCRdb lists only in-frame clones, some missing. The table lists roughly 200,000 clones, over 85% of them singletons, with 0.8% to 1.3% in the top ten. Sequenced here: peripheral blood, sampled 28 days after the second dose of the MenACWY control vaccine. The source of these receptors is an adult who received the MenACWY meningococcal vaccine as a control. Each CDR3 is given with its conserved first and last residue. The D gene is left open where the match is weak. Not all rows give a size; the values are once, few, many and, for expanded clones, a class.

V gene: TRBV30; D gene: NA; clone size: NA; J gene: TRBJ1-2; CDR3 protein: CAWSVKGSRGRGYGYTF; CDR3 DNA: TGTGCCTGGAGTGTAAAGGGGAGCCGGGGCAGGGGCTATGGCTACACCTTC
V gene: TRBV18; D gene: TRBD1; clone size: NA; J gene: TRBJ1-4; CDR3 protein: CASSPPGAGGVLSEKLFF; CDR3 DNA: TGTGCCAGCTCACCACCAGGGGCAGGGGGCGTCCTGAGCGAAAAACTGTTTTTT
V gene: TRBV5-6; D gene: NA; clone size: NA; J gene: TRBJ1-2; CDR3 protein: CASSLGSANYGYTF; CDR3 DNA: TGTGCCAGCAGCTTGGGGTCAGCTAACTATGGCTACACCTTC
V gene: TRBV6-6; D gene: TRBD1; clone size: NA; J gene: TRBJ1-2; CDR3 protein: CASSYNGQAYGYTF; CDR3 DNA: TGTGCCAGCAGTTATAACGGACAGGCCTATGGCTACACCTTC
V gene: TRBV5-1; D gene: TRBD1; clone size: NA; J gene: TRBJ1-5; CDR3 protein: CASSLGTGINQPQHF; CDR3 DNA: TGCGCCAGCAGCTTGGGGACAGGGATCAATCAGCCCCAGCATTTT
V gene: TRBV7-2; D gene: TRBD1; clone size: NA; J gene: TRBJ1-3; CDR3 protein: CASSLRQGDSGNTIYF; CDR3 DNA: TGTGCCAGCAGCTTACGACAGGGCGACTCTGGAAACACCATATATTTT
V gene: TRBV6-5; D gene: TRBD1; clone size: NA; J gene: TRBJ1-2; CDR3 protein: CASRSQGVPYGYTF; CDR3 DNA: TGTGCCAGCAGATCACAGGGGGTTCCCTATGGCTACACCTTC
V gene: TRBV28; D gene: NA; clone size: NA; J gene: TRBJ1-6; CDR3 protein: CAVLQGPAIDSPLHF; CDR3 DNA: TGTGCCGTACTCCAGGGCCCAGCGATAGATTCACCCCTCCACTTT
V gene: TRBV7-8; D gene: NA; clone size: NA; J gene: TRBJ1-2; CDR3 protein: CASSYLGGVNYGYTF; CDR3 DNA: TGTGCCAGCAGCTACCTTGGGGGTGTTAACTATGGCTACACCTTC
V gene: TRBV11-1; D gene: NA; clone size: NA; J gene: TRBJ2-7; CDR3 protein: CASSLPGQISYEQYF; CDR3 DNA: TGTGCCAGCAGCTTACCAGGGCAAATCTCCTACGAGCAGTACTTC
V gene: TRBV7-2; D gene: TRBD2; clone size: once; J gene: TRBJ2-5; CDR3 protein: CASSLGLAGDQETQYF; CDR3 DNA: TGTGCCAGCAGCTTAGGACTAGCGGGGGACCAAGAGACCCAGTACTTC
V gene: TRBV6-2/TRBV6-3; D gene: NA; clone size: NA; J gene: TRBJ1-5; CDR3 protein: CASSVQGQPQHF; CDR3 DNA: TGTGCCAGCAGTGTCCAGGGGCAGCCCCAGCATTTT
V gene: TRBV6-6; D gene: TRBD1; clone size: NA; J gene: TRBJ2-7; CDR3 protein: CASSYQALTGVDEQYF; CDR3 DNA: TGTGCCAGCAGTTACCAGGCCCTTACAGGGGTCGACGAGCAGTACTTC
V gene: TRBV5-1; D gene: TRBD1; clone size: NA; J gene: TRBJ1-1; CDR3 protein: CASSLESGTGPRGTEAFF; CDR3 DNA: TGCGCCAGCAGCTTGGAATCTGGGACAGGGCCTCGGGGCACTGAAGCTTTCTTT
V gene: TRBV7-2; D gene: NA; clone size: NA; J gene: TRBJ2-7; CDR3 protein: CASGPHRVPYEQYF; CDR3 DNA: TGTGCCAGCGGCCCGCACAGGGTGCCCTACGAGCAGTACTTC
V gene: TRBV30; D gene: NA; clone size: NA; J gene: TRBJ1-1; CDR3 protein: CAWSVRGGWVSTEAFF; CDR3 DNA: TGTGCCTGGAGTGTCCGAGGGGGTTGGGTAAGCACTGAAGCTTTCTTT
V gene: TRBV9; D gene: TRBD1; clone size: NA; J gene: TRBJ2-7; CDR3 protein: CASSVGQAPSYEQYF; CDR3 DNA: TGTGCCAGCAGCGTCGGACAGGCCCCCTCCTACGAGCAGTACTTC
V gene: TRBV9; D gene: TRBD1; clone size: NA; J gene: TRBJ1-2; CDR3 protein: CASSVGGARQGTGYTF; CDR3 DNA: TGTGCCAGCAGCGTAGGGGGGGCCAGACAGGGGACTGGCTACACCTTC
V gene: TRBV9; D gene: NA; clone size: NA; J gene: TRBJ1-5; CDR3 protein: CASSAQSNQPQHF; CDR3 DNA: TGTGCCAGCAGCGCCCAAAGCAATCAGCCCCAGCATTTT
V gene: TRBV3-1/TRBV3-2; D gene: TRBD1; clone size: NA; J gene: TRBJ2-7; CDR3 protein: CASSPRTGEGYEQYF; CDR3 DNA: TGTGCCAGCAGCCCCAGGACAGGGGAAGGCTACGAGCAGTACTTC
V gene: TRBV12-3/TRBV12-4; D gene: NA; clone size: once; J gene: TRBJ1-1; CDR3 protein: CASSIVGEAFF; CDR3 DNA: TGTGCCAGCAGTATCGTGGGAGAAGCTTTCTTT
V gene: TRBV24-1; D gene: NA; clone size: NA; J gene: TRBJ1-2; CDR3 protein: CATSDFTVGYGYTF; CDR3 DNA: TGTGCCACCAGTGATTTTACAGTGGGCTATGGCTACACCTTC
V gene: TRBV28; D gene: NA; clone size: NA; J gene: TRBJ1-1; CDR3 protein: CASRRMNTEAFF; CDR3 DNA: TGTGCCAGCAGACGGATGAACACTGAAGCTTTCTTT
V gene: TRBV7-7; D gene: TRBD1; clone size: NA; J gene: TRBJ2-5; CDR3 protein: CASSLTTGGQETQYF; CDR3 DNA: TGTGCCAGCAGCTTAACGACAGGGGGGCAAGAGACCCAGTACTTC
V gene: TRBV4-1; D gene: NA; clone size: NA; J gene: TRBJ2-5; CDR3 protein: CASSQGSREETQYF; CDR3 DNA: TGCGCCAGCAGCCAAGGATCAAGGGAGGAGACCCAGTACTTC
V gene: TRBV5-6; D gene: NA; clone size: NA; J gene: TRBJ1-1; CDR3 protein: CASSLLPDSAAFF; CDR3 DNA: TGTGCCAGCAGCTTGTTGCCGGACTCGGCCGCTTTCTTT
V gene: TRBV6-5; D gene: NA; clone size: NA; J gene: TRBJ1-2; CDR3 protein: CASSSSYRRHYGYTF; CDR3 DNA: TGTGCCAGCAGTTCCTCCTACAGGCGCCACTATGGCTACACCTTC
V gene: TRBV12-3/TRBV12-4; D gene: NA; clone size: NA; J gene: TRBJ1-2; CDR3 protein: CASSFRGGGYTF; CDR3 DNA: TGTGCCAGCAGTTTCAGGGGTGGTGGCTACACCTTC